Presented here are 13 T cell receptor beta chains from one specimen sequenced in a study of patients and donors after allogeneic stem cell transplantation. From the RT-PCR reads, TCRdb called clonotypes with MiXCR, one entry per CDR3 protein. Here the sample spans around 200,000 distinct CDR3 sequences, around 40% being singletons. Sequencing was performed on blood, either unsorted or a sorted T cell fraction (not recorded which). The receptor set was obtained from a human donor who was either an allogeneic HSCT recipient or a stem cell or donor lymphocyte infusion donor (not recorded which). It is not recorded whose cells these are; they may come from a transplant donor.

V gene TRBV6-2 or TRBV6-3 combines with J gene TRBJ1-2; D is unresolved. Germline V gene lookup returns CDR1 MNHEY and CDR2 SVGEGT. The CDR3 is 13 amino acids. With 7 bases removed from V and 2 bases from J, the gap between germline ends came to 11 bases. Here the CDR3 reads CASTPRPNYGYTF. The DNA of the CDR3 is TGTGCCAGCACCCCGCGACCGAACTATGGCTACACCTTC.

CDR3 DNA sequence: TGTGCCAGCAGTTTAATGCTGGGGGCGGGAAGTAATTCACCCCTCCACTTT. Its protein is CASSLMLGAGSNSPLHF. The chain has TRBV12-3 or TRBV12-4 and TRBJ1-6; D is perhaps TRBD1 (6 bases). CDR3 length: 17 residues. The V and J ends lost 2 bases and 6 bases respectively, with 17 bases between them.

V and J are TRBV7-9 and TRBJ1-2, with D hard to call. This CDR3 has 16 amino acids. Germline assignment: CDR1 SEHNR and CDR2 FQNEAQ (reference sequence). V was clipped by 3 bases and J by 8 bases, with 22 bases between them. The CDR3 DNA reads as TGTGCCAGCAGCTTGAACCCTGGACGGAGAGAAGAAGGCTACACCTTC. The encoded protein is CASSLNPGRREEGYTF.

This clonotype came up a few times. The rearrangement links TRBV7-2 to TRBJ1-2; D not certain. Trimming removed 0 bases at V and 1 base at J, with 9 bases between. CDR3 length equals 15 residues. Germline V gives CDR1 SGHTA, CDR2 FQGNSA. The CDR3 is CASSLATANNYGYTF. The CDR3 region has the DNA TGTGCCAGCAGCTTAGCAACAGCAAATAACTATGGCTACACCTTC.

This clonotype was detected only a few times. The gene calls are TRBV5-8 and TRBJ2-1; TRBD1 or TRBD2 may be the D gene (5 bases each). The V gene's germline CDR1 is SGHTS and CDR2 YDEGEE. The CDR3 totals 15 residues. V lost 4 bases and J 8 bases, leaving 19 bases between the germline ends. The CDR3 loop is CASSLGTSPDDEQFF. The CDR3 DNA reads as TGTGCCAGCAGCCTAGGGACCTCACCAGACGATGAGCAGTTCTTC.

The V gene is TRBV6-5, the J gene TRBJ2-3, with D possibly TRBD2 on 5 matching bases. Germline CDR1 reads MNHEY; CDR2 reads SVGAGI. CDR3 size: 14 residues. The ends were cut back, 7 bases at V and 2 bases at J, with 13 bases in the middle. The CDR3 nucleotides are TGTGCCAGCAAAGACGGGATTAACACAGATACGCAGTATTTT. It codes for CASKDGINTDTQYF.

This clonotype was detected only a few times. The chain combines TRBV12-3 or TRBV12-4 with TRBJ1-5; no reliable D call. This CDR3 is 12 amino acids long. The V end lost 2 bases, the J end lost 8 bases, and 7 bases lay between the germline ends. CDR3 residues: CASSLILEPQHF. CDR3 nucleotides: TGTGCCAGCAGTTTAATTTTGGAGCCCCAGCATTTT.

V usage is TRBV7-3 and J usage is TRBJ2-5; 11 bases line up with TRBD2. This CDR3 comprises 15 residues. V dropped 3 bases and J dropped 0; count of bases not matched to a gene: 0. The germline CDR1 and CDR2 sequences are SGHTA and FQGTGA. The CDR3 is CASSFSGGDQETQYF. For the CDR3, the DNA is TGTGCCAGCAGCTTTAGCGGGGGGGACCAAGAGACCCAGTACTTC.

This clonotype has a count of ten or more. V is TRBV15 and J is TRBJ1-5; D is uncertain. V was clipped by 0 bases and J by 5 bases, with 11 bases between them. There are 15 residues in the CDR3. Germline loops: CDR1 LNHNV, CDR2 YYDKDF (reference sequence). This CDR3 is CATSRDFNGDQPQHF. The DNA for the CDR3 is TGTGCCACCAGCAGAGATTTTAACGGGGATCAGCCCCAGCATTTT.

In this sample, this clonotype turned up a few times. The gene calls are TRBV20-1 and TRBJ1-4; D is unclear. Germline V CDR1 and CDR2: DFQATT, SNEGSKA (reference sequence). Deletions cut 6 bases from V and 4 bases from J, with 9 bases between. The CDR3 is made up of 12 amino acids. In DNA form, the CDR3 reads TGCAGTGCCCGGGCCCTTAATGAAAAACTGTTTTTT. Protein: CSARALNEKLFF.

The CDR3 nucleotides read TGCAGCATTCCCGAGGGGGGGAACACAGATACGCAGTATTTT. This translates into CSIPEGGNTDTQYF. The genes are TRBV29-1 and TRBJ2-3; TRBD2 might be the D (7 bases). This CDR3 comprises 14 residues. The V gene lost 8 bases and the J gene lost 2 bases, with 17 bases spanning the gap. CDR1 and CDR2 (germline): SQVTM, ANQGSEA.

The chain joins TRBV4-3 to TRBJ2-7; 10 nucleotides match TRBD2. Unmatched junction bases numbered 5, after V lost 3 bases and J lost 3 bases. The CDR3 length is 15 residues. CDR1 and CDR2 (germline): LGHNA, YSLEER. The CDR3 region is CASSQRLAGDYEQYF. The CDR3 coding sequence is TGCGCCAGCAGCCAGCGTCTAGCGGGGGACTACGAGCAGTACTTC.

The genes are TRBV30 and TRBJ2-3, with no clear D. The CDR3 consists of 12 residues. V dropped 2 bases and J dropped 0 bases, with 3 bases sitting between them. The V gene's germline CDR1 is GTSNPN and CDR2 SVGIG (reference sequence). The CDR3 is CAWSTSTDTQYF. The DNA for the CDR3 is TGTGCCTGGAGTACCAGCACAGATACGCAGTATTTT.